The rows below give T cell receptor beta chains drawn from one sample of a study of CXCR3-negative and CXCR3-positive naive CD8 T cells. TCRdb reprocessed the 5' RACE reads; each CDR3 protein has one entry and no DNA is given. The data show over 100,000 distinct CDR3 sequences, and the top ten clones hold 0.25% to 0.35%. The specimen was naive CXCR3- CD8+ T cells from blood. These receptors were collected from a human donor in good health. Some clones in this sample may be carry-over from other donors' samples. CDR3s include the opening cysteine and the closing phenylalanine or tryptophan.

cdr3_length	v_call	j_call	cdr3_aa
16	TRBV28	TRBJ2-1	CASSLVVNGGGDEQFF
13	TRBV6-2/TRBV6-3	TRBJ1-2	CASSLTDNYGYTF
13	TRBV9	TRBJ2-7	CASSAGTAYEQYF
14	TRBV12-3/TRBV12-4	TRBJ2-7	CASGPRDSTYEQYF
14	TRBV7-3	TRBJ2-5	CASSLSGGRETQYF
14	TRBV11-2	TRBJ2-7	CASSSSGRGYEQYF
15	TRBV21-1	TRBJ2-7	CASSKGGQGEHEQYF
17	TRBV28	TRBJ1-2	CASSPLGEGASNYGYTF
16	TRBV5-5	TRBJ2-3	CASVTGLAEGTDTQYF
16	TRBV6-5	TRBJ2-5	CASSYSAGERAETQYF
12	TRBV20-1	TRBJ2-2	CSARGGPEELFF
17	TRBV4-1	TRBJ2-1	CASTTSGGANVDNEQFF
11	TRBV29-1	TRBJ2-5	CSGQGDETQYF
16	TRBV7-3	TRBJ1-6	CASSLGGRGTDSPLHF
15	TRBV28	TRBJ2-3	CASGIGGVSEDTQYF
16	TRBV7-2	TRBJ2-3	CASSATPGEVTDTQYF
17	TRBV4-3	TRBJ2-3	CASSQRGYTLLTDTQYF
16	TRBV12-3/TRBV12-4	TRBJ2-2	CASSPRLSANTGELFF
14	TRBV5-1	TRBJ2-7	CASSLDRAGYEQYF
15	TRBV11-3	TRBJ2-1	CASSLVSGPPDEQFF
14	TRBV19	TRBJ2-2	CASSVRTHTGELFF
16	TRBV13	TRBJ2-1	CDSSPLSGSSYNEQFF
22	TRBV4-2	TRBJ1-3	CASSQAYGWRQDPTPSGNTIYF
15	TRBV4-1	TRBJ2-1	CASSQEARSSAEQFF
19	TRBV5-5	TRBJ2-3	CASSLGLEAYQMGTDTQYF
13	TRBV27	TRBJ1-2	CASRLGQGYGYTF
12	TRBV28	TRBJ2-7	CASSLDRDEQYF
14	TRBV29-1	TRBJ2-1	CSVEVAGGPGEQFF
15	TRBV5-6	TRBJ2-5	CASTPRMAYQETQYF